The clone carrying this T cell receptor (beta chain) was seen only once. The V and J ends lost 0 bases and 0 bases respectively, with 11 bases between them. The CDR3 covers 16 residues. The germline gives CDR1 SGHRS, CDR2 YFSETQ. These data originate in a study of shared clonotypes between healthy human individuals. Assay used: immunoSEQ multiplex PCR; TCRdb lists only in-frame clones, some missing. Of roughly 2.5 million clones in the sample, around 90% were seen once. Sequenced material: naive CD4+ T cells sorted from blood. Sample subset: CD45RA+ positively selected. The rearrangement links TRBV5-1 to TRBJ2-3, with D uncertain. The sequence came from a man aged 18 to 35 in good health. CDR3 loop: CASSLVPVGSTDTQYF. The CDR3 nucleotides read TGCGCCAGCAGCTTGGTTCCGGTGGGTAGCACAGATACGCAGTATTTT.